This TCR beta chain was retrieved from a study of glioma-infiltrating T cells after dendritic cell vaccination. Study details: Dendritic cell vaccination trial patients had either newly diagnosed or recurrent glioblastoma.

Between the trimmed V and J ends, which lost 3 bases and 1 base, there was a span of 12 bases. Per germline, CDR1 KGHSH and CDR2 LQKENI. This CDR3 region has 15 residues. Data came from immunoSEQ multiplex PCR; TCRdb stores just in-frame clones and leaves some out. The table lists approximately 62,000 clones, approximately 86% of them singletons. Time point indicated: after dendritic cell vaccination, including at tumor progression/relapse. Isocitrate dehydrogenase mutation was absent in all glioblastoma patients. The TCR comes from a human donor with glioblastoma. This specimen was blood, taken after dendritic cell vaccination. This chain connects TRBV18 to TRBJ2-5; maybe TRBD1 (6 bases). The CDR3 spells CASSPFGQPQETQYF. As DNA, the CDR3 is TGTGCCAGCTCACCTTTCGGACAGCCCCAAGAGACCCAGTACTTC. The full variable domain, in which reference TRBV18 and TRBJ2-5 provide the parts outside the CDR3, is NAGVMQNPRHLVRRRGQEARLRCSPMKGHSHVYWYRQLPEEGLKFMVYLQKENIIDESGMPKERFSAEFPKEGPSILRIQQVVRGDSAAYFCASSPFGQPQETQYFGPGTRLLVL.